Detailed here is one TCR beta chain. The antigen is unknown. Aged roughly 6 to 95, donors were systemically healthy Caucasians from Russia. Together with a sample-barcoded 5' primer, a J-beta primer mix was included in a second PCR lasting about 7 to 12 cycles. TCRdb reprocessed the 5' RACE reads with MiXCR, giving one entry per CDR3 protein. The sample contains 1.2 million to 1.5 million distinct CDR3 sequences, 42% of which appear only once. The data stem from a study of blood T cells in healthy people across ages. Looking at the study overall: Template switching picked up about one barcoded beta molecule for each two T cells. General study findings and limits: Naive T cell percentage showed a strong correlation with the diversity of TCR beta.

Germline values: CDR1 MNHNY, CDR2 SVGAGI (reference sequence). Trimming cost V 8 bases and J 3 bases, with 16 bases left between them. This CDR3 has 14 amino acids. The receptor comes from a woman younger than 30 in good health. The sample was blood. The chain couples TRBV6-6 to TRBJ2-5; D might be TRBD1 or TRBD2, each matching 6 bases. As DNA, the CDR3 is TGTGCCAGCGGCCAAGGGGGGCGAGAAGAGACCCAGTACTTC. Protein product: CASGQGGREETQYF.